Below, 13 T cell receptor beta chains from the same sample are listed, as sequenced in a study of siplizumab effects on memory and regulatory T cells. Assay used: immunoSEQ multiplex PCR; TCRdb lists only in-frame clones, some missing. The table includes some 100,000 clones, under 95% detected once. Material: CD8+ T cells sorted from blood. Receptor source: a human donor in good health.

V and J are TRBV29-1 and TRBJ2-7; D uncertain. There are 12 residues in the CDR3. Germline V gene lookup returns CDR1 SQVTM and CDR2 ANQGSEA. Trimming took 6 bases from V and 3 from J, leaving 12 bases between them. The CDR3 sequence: CSVEKGDYEQYF. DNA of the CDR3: TGCAGCGTCGAAAAAGGAGACTACGAGCAGTACTTC.

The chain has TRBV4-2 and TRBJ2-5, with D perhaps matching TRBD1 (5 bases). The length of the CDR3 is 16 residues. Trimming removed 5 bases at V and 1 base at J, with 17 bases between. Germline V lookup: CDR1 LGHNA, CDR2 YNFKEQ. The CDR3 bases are TGTGCCAGCAGCATCAGGGCGGACGGTCCCCAAGAGACCCAGTACTTC. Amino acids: CASSIRADGPQETQYF.

The CDR3 sequence is CASSDLSGSRSYNEQFF. The CDR3 nucleotides read TGTGCCAGCAGCGATTTAAGCGGGAGCCGGTCCTACAATGAGCAGTTCTTC. This chain joins TRBV13 and TRBJ2-1; 8 bases are shared with TRBD2. The CDR3 totals 17 residues. Germline CDR1 is PRHDT and CDR2 is FYEKMQ (reference sequence). V lost 5 bases and J lost 1; bases outside the gene matches: 10.

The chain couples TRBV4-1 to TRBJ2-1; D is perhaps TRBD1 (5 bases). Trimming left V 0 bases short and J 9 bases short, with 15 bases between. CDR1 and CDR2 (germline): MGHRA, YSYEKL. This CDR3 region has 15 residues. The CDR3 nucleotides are TGCGCCAGCAGCCAAGAAGGGGCCCTAGGTCTTGAGCAGTTCTTC. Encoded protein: CASSQEGALGLEQFF.

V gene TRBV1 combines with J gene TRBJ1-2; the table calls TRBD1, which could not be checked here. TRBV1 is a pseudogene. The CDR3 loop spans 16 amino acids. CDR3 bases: TGCACCAGCAGCCAAGAGGTCTGGGGCCATCGGAATGGCTACACCTTC. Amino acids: CTSSQEVWGHRNGYTF.

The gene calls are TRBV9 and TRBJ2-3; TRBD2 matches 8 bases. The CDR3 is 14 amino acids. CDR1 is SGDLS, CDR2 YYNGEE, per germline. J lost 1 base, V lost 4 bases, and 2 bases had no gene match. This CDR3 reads CASSPSGRTDTQYF. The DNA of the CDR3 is TGTGCCAGCAGCCCTAGCGGGCGCACAGATACGCAGTATTTT.

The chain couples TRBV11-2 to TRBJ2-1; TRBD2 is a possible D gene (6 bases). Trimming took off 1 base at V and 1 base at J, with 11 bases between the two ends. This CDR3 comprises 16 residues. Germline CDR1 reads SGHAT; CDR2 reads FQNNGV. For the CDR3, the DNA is TGTGCCAGCAGCTTAGCCCCTAGCGTGTCCTACAATGAGCAGTTCTTC. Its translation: CASSLAPSVSYNEQFF.

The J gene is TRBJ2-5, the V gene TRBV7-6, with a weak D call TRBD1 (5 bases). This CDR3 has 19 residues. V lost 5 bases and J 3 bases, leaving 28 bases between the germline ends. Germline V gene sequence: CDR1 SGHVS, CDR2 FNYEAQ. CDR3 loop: CASSQLRFGETAKEETQYF. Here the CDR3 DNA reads TGTGCCAGCAGCCAGTTGCGTTTTGGAGAGACAGCTAAGGAAGAGACCCAGTACTTC.

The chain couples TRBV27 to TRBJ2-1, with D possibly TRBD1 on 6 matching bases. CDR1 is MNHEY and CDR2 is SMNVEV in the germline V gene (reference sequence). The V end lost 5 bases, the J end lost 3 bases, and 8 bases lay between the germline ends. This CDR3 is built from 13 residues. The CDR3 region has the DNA TGTGCCAGCAGTCCGGACAGCTACAATGAGCAGTTCTTC. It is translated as CASSPDSYNEQFF.

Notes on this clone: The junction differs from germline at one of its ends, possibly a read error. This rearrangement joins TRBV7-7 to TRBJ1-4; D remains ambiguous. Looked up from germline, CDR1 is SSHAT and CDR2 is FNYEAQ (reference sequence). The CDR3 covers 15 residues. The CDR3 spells CASSSILSANEKLFF. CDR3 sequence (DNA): TGTGCTAGCAGCTCAATCCTATCGGCTAATGAAAAACTGTTTTTT. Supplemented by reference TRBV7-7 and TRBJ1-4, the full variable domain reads GAGVSQSPRYKVTKRGQDVTLRCDPISSHATLYWYQQALGQGPEFLTYFNYEAQPDKSGLPSDRFSAERPEGSISTLTIQRTEQRDSAMYRCASSSILSANEKLFFGSGTQLSVL.

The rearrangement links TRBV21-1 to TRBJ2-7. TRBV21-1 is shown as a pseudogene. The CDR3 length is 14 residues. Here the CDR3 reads CASSKVGEPYEQYF. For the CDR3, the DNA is TGTGCCAGCAGCAAAGTTGGGGAACCCTACGAGCAGTACTTC.

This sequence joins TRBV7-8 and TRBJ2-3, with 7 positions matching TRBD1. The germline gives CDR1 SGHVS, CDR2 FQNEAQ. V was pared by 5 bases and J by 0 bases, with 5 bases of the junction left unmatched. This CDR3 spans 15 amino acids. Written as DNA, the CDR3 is TGTGCCAGCAGCCCCGGGACAGACAGCACAGATACGCAGTATTTT. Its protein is CASSPGTDSTDTQYF.

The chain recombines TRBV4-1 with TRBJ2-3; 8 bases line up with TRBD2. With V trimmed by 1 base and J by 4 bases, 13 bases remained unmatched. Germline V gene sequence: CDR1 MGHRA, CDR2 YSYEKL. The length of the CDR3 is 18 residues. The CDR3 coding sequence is TGCGCCAGCAGCCAAGTGGCCTTGGGGGCGGGGGGAGCAGATACGCAGTATTTT. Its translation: CASSQVALGAGGADTQYF.